These 29 T cell receptor beta chains share one sample of origin, sequenced in a study. TCRdb redid the calling of the RT-PCR reads with MiXCR, one entry per CDR3 protein. The sample holds more than 600,000 distinct CDR3 sequences, 13% to 15% seen once. The specimen was memory CD4+ T cells from blood. The receptor set was obtained from a female donor in good health, serving as a healthy control.

This chain links TRBV7-2 with TRBJ1-1; D is ambiguous. Germline CDR1 is SGHTA and CDR2 is FQGNSA. V gave up 6 bases and J gave up 2 bases, with 13 bases separating them. This CDR3 has 14 amino acids. CDR3 protein: CASRINDLNTEAFF. The CDR3 DNA reads TGTGCCAGCAGGATAAACGACCTTAACACTGAAGCTTTCTTT. Supplemented by reference TRBV7-2 and TRBJ1-1, the full variable domain reads GAGVSQSPSNKVTEKGKDVELRCDPISGHTALYWYRQSLGQGLEFLIYFQGNSAPDKSGLPSDRFSAERTGGSVSTLTIQRTQQEDSAVYLCASRINDLNTEAFFGQGTRLTVV.

This clonotype was counted a few times. The chain recombines TRBV2 with TRBJ2-2, with TRBD1 identical over 7 bases. In germline, CDR1 is SNHLY, CDR2 FYNNEI. V lost 5 bases to trimming and J lost 0 bases; unmatched junction nucleotides: 6. The CDR3 loop spans 16 amino acids. CDR3 sequence (DNA): TGTGCCAGCAGTAGGACAGGACCCGCGAACACCGGGGAGCTGTTTTTT. This sequence encodes CASSRTGPANTGELFF.

Only a few counts were recorded for this clonotype. The gene calls are TRBV6-6 and TRBJ1-4; the D is unclear. Trimming stripped 0 bases from V and 4 bases from J, with 18 bases between. CDR1 MNHNY and CDR2 SVGAGI come from the germline V gene (reference sequence). The CDR3 totals 18 residues. The CDR3 DNA sequence: TGTGCCAGCAGTTACTCGATTTCTCTAGGACGAAATAATGAAAAACTGTTTTTT. This codes for CASSYSISLGRNNEKLFF.

The chain carries TRBV3-1 and TRBJ1-3; TRBD1 agrees at 7 bases. V gave up 2 bases and J gave up 0 bases; unmatched junction bases: 4. The CDR3 has 16 amino acids. Germline V gene sequence: CDR1 LGHDT, CDR2 YNNKEL (reference sequence). The CDR3 DNA follows: TGTGCCAGCAGCCAACAGGGGGAGTCCTCTGGAAACACCATATATTTT. Its protein product is CASSQQGESSGNTIYF. The full variable domain, with the rest looked up from reference TRBV3-1 and TRBJ1-3, is DTAVSQTPKYLVTQMGNDKSIKCEQNLGHDTMYWYKQDSKKFLKIMFSYNNKELIINETVPNRFSPKSPDKAHLNLHINSLELGDSAVYFCASSQQGESSGNTIYFGEGSWLTVV.

This clonotype was counted a few times. V and J are TRBV28 and TRBJ2-2, with 7 nucleotides matching TRBD1. The CDR3 loop spans 16 amino acids. Germline V CDR1 and CDR2: MDHEN, SYDVKM. V dropped 7 bases and J dropped 1; count of bases not matched to a gene: 9. The CDR3 loop reads CASTPGTVLNTGELFF. As DNA, the CDR3 is TGTGCCAGCACCCCTGGGACAGTCCTGAACACCGGGGAGCTGTTTTTT.

A few counts support this clonotype. V gene TRBV5-1 combines with J gene TRBJ2-1; 7 bases are a match to TRBD1. From germline, CDR1 is SGHRS and CDR2 YFSETQ. There are 16 residues in the CDR3. The junction had 7 bases not matched to a gene; V was cut back by 1 base and J by 3 bases. Here the CDR3 DNA reads TGCGCCAGCAGCTTGTCAGCGACAGGGCTCTACAATGAGCAGTTCTTC. It is translated as CASSLSATGLYNEQFF.

This clonotype was seen repeatedly, ten times or more. The V gene is TRBV5-1, the J gene TRBJ2-4; the D gene could be TRBD1 or TRBD2 (5 bases each). CDR1 is SGHRS, CDR2 YFSETQ, per germline. The CDR3 runs 14 residues. V was pared by 0 bases and J by 7 bases, with 11 bases between. The CDR3 loop reads CASSLAGLFNIQYF. In nucleotides, the CDR3 is TGCGCCAGCAGCTTGGCGGGGCTTTTTAACATTCAGTACTTC.

This rearrangement joins TRBV5-5 to TRBJ2-5; TRBD1 agrees at 7 bases. Per the germline V gene, CDR1 is SGHKS and CDR2 is YYEKEE (reference sequence). This CDR3 is 17 amino acids long. V shed 1 base and J 2 bases; nucleotides not matched to a gene: 11. CDR3 residues: CASSLRGPGGPQETQYF. The CDR3 DNA reads TGTGCCAGCAGCTTGAGGGGACCAGGGGGTCCACAAGAGACCCAGTACTTC.

CDR3 sequence reads: CATSLLAKNIQYF. The CDR3, as DNA: TGTGCCACCAGCCTCCTAGCCAAAAACATTCAGTACTTC. This chain joins TRBV15 and TRBJ2-4; the D is unclear. V dropped 5 bases and J dropped 0 bases, with 5 bases sitting between them. The CDR3 runs to 13 residues. The V gene's germline CDR1 is LNHNV and CDR2 YYDKDF (reference sequence).

This clonotype was counted between two and nine times. The V gene is TRBV5-1, the J gene TRBJ1-1; D ambiguous. Germline CDR1 and CDR2: SGHRS and YFSETQ. Trimming removed 4 bases at V and 1 base at J, with 11 bases between. The CDR3 totals 14 residues. The CDR3 region has the DNA TGCGCCAGCAGCGTACAGACGGGGAACACTGAAGCTTTCTTT. Its translation is CASSVQTGNTEAFF.

This clonotype was detected many times. This rearrangement joins TRBV7-8 to TRBJ1-3; D gene unclear. Germline CDR1 SGHVS, CDR2 FQNEAQ. The CDR3 sequence is 14 residues long. Trimming removed 5 bases from V and 8 bases from J, with 16 bases in between. The CDR3 DNA reads TGTGCCAGCAGCCTTCGTAGGGTGGTTGACACCATATATTTT. This sequence encodes CASSLRRVVDTIYF.

This clonotype has just a few counts. This chain connects TRBV5-8 to TRBJ1-2; D uncertain. CDR3 length: 10 residues. Germline CDR1 reads SGHTS; CDR2 reads YDEGEE. V gave up 4 bases and J gave up 7 bases, with 5 bases separating them. The CDR3 bases are TGTGCCAGCAGCGATATTGGCTACACCTTC. Amino acids: CASSDIGYTF.

This clonotype was seen a few times. The CDR3 protein is CASSQTRTGELFF. The CDR3 region has the DNA TGTGCCAGCAGTCAGACTAGGACCGGGGAGCTGTTTTTT. The V gene is TRBV27, the J gene TRBJ2-2; D is perhaps TRBD2 (6 bases). Trimming stripped 5 bases from V and 5 bases from J, with 9 bases between. Looked up from germline, CDR1 is MNHEY and CDR2 is SMNVEV (reference sequence). CDR3 length: 13 amino acids.

DNA for the CDR3: TGTGCCAGCAGTTTACGGGGGGCGCAGTATGGCTACACCTTC. Protein: CASSLRGAQYGYTF. This chain uses TRBV12-3 or TRBV12-4 with TRBJ1-2; tentatively, D is TRBD1 (6 bases). This CDR3 comprises 14 residues. Trimming took 2 bases from V and 5 from J, leaving 12 bases between them.

This clonotype was observed a few times. V gene TRBV11-2 combines with J gene TRBJ2-1; D perhaps matches TRBD1 (6 bases). The CDR3 is 15 residues long. Per the germline V gene, CDR1 is SGHAT and CDR2 is FQNNGV. V was trimmed by 3 bases and J by 8 bases, leaving 17 bases between them. DNA of the CDR3: TGTGCCAGCAGCTTCAGTGAACAGGGTAGGCATGAGCAGTTCTTC. Translated, it gives CASSFSEQGRHEQFF.

The V gene is TRBV7-8, the J gene TRBJ2-5; a possible D gene is TRBD1 (5 bases). Looked up from germline, CDR1 is SGHVS and CDR2 is FQNEAQ. Trimming took 6 bases from V and 2 from J, leaving 13 bases between them. This CDR3 region has 14 residues. As DNA, the CDR3 is TGTGCCAGCAGTCGAAGACAGTTTCAAGAGACCCAGTACTTC. This gives the protein CASSRRQFQETQYF.

The chain combines TRBV2 with TRBJ2-5, with 8 bases fitting TRBD1. CDR3 length equals 16 residues. The trim removed 4 bases at V and 0 bases at J, leaving 7 bases unmatched. CDR1 SNHLY and CDR2 FYNNEI come from the germline V gene. CDR3 amino acids: CASSAIDRGDQETQYF. The CDR3 DNA reads TGTGCCAGCAGTGCAATAGACAGGGGCGACCAAGAGACCCAGTACTTC.

This clonotype has just a few counts. The gene calls are TRBV24-1 and TRBJ1-5; TRBD1 matches at 11 bases. CDR3 length: 13 amino acids. Germline assignment: CDR1 KGHDR and CDR2 SFDVKD. After removal of 7 bases from V and 7 bases from J, the junction contained 2 bases not matched to a gene. CDR3 in DNA: TGTGCCACCAGGGGACAGGGGGAACAGCCCCAGCATTTT. As protein: CATRGQGEQPQHF.

This clonotype was counted many times. The rearrangement links TRBV20-1 to TRBJ2-1; 10 positions match TRBD2. Trimming cost V 3 bases and J 7 bases; bases outside gene matches: 6. Germline V lookup: CDR1 DFQATT, CDR2 SNEGSKA (reference sequence). This CDR3 contains 14 residues. Here the CDR3 DNA reads TGCAGTGCTAGTATCGGGACTAGCGAGAATGAGCAGTTCTTC. Residues: CSASIGTSENEQFF.

This clonotype was observed a few times. The chain has TRBV7-2 and TRBJ2-2; D unclear. The CDR3 has 12 residues. Trimming took off 9 bases at V and 0 bases at J, with 5 bases between the two ends. Germline assignment: CDR1 SGHTA and CDR2 FQGNSA. The CDR3 loop is CARSTNTGELFF. The CDR3 DNA follows: TGTGCCAGGTCAACGAACACCGGGGAGCTGTTTTTT.

Points on this clonotype: One junction end does not reproduce the germline sequence, and a read error may be involved. J is TRBJ2-4 and V is TRBV6-2 or TRBV6-3; 7 nucleotides agree with TRBD1. This CDR3 has 13 residues. Germline V CDR1 and CDR2: MNHEY, SVGEGT. This CDR3 is CASRKTSGQGVRF. The CDR3 region has the DNA TGTGCCAGCAGGAAAACGTCCGGGCAGGGGGTACGGTTC.

The rearrangement links TRBV6-2 or TRBV6-3 to TRBJ1-5, with D unclear. The V end lost 2 bases, the J end lost 5 bases, and 10 bases lay between the germline ends. The CDR3 totals 14 residues. The V gene's germline CDR1 is MNHEY and CDR2 SVGEGT. Written as DNA, the CDR3 is TGTGCCAGCAGTTACCTAGGAACCGATCAGCCCCAGCATTTT. This gives the protein CASSYLGTDQPQHF.

The sample holds many counts of this clonotype. The chain has TRBV4-1 and TRBJ2-3, with D unresolved. CDR3 length: 14 residues. The V end was cut by 4 bases, the J end by 1 base, with 9 bases between. Germline CDR1 and CDR2: MGHRA and YSYEKL. CDR3 loop: CASSRAGGTDTQYF. The CDR3 coding sequence is TGCGCCAGCAGCCGTGCAGGAGGCACAGATACGCAGTATTTT.

This clonotype was counted only a few times. This rearrangement joins TRBV6-6 to TRBJ1-2; perhaps TRBD1 as D (5 bases). V was cut by 8 bases and J by 3 bases, with 28 bases left in between. Germline V gene data show CDR1 as MNHNY and CDR2 as SVGAGI (reference sequence). The CDR3 length is 18 residues. The CDR3 bases are TGTGCCAGCTGCAAGGCTATTGGGGGATATCGGCGCGACTATGGCTACACCTTC. Protein product: CASCKAIGGYRRDYGYTF.

This CDR3 is CASSFSYITGGPRSYEQYF. CDR3 DNA sequence: TGTGCCAGCAGTTTTTCCTATATTACGGGGGGTCCCCGATCCTACGAGCAGTACTTC. V is TRBV27 and J is TRBJ2-7; TRBD2 matches at 7 bases. V shed 3 bases and J 1 base; nucleotides not matched to a gene: 18. The CDR3 covers 19 residues. Germline CDR1 MNHEY, CDR2 SMNVEV (reference sequence).

This clonotype was counted many times. The chain joins TRBV20-1 to TRBJ2-3; 8 bases match TRBD1. With 4 bases clipped from V and 1 base from J, the junction kept 1 base outside the gene matches. CDR3 length: 13 amino acids. Germline V lookup: CDR1 DFQATT, CDR2 SNEGSKA (reference sequence). This CDR3 reads CSATRGRTDTQYF. CDR3 sequence (DNA): TGCAGTGCTACCAGGGGGCGCACAGATACGCAGTATTTT.

This clonotype was counted ten times or more. J is TRBJ2-1 and V is TRBV4-1; TRBD2 aligns across 9 bases. There are 13 residues in the CDR3. After removal of 4 bases from V and 15 bases from J, the junction contained 10 bases not matched to a gene. From germline, CDR1 is MGHRA and CDR2 YSYEKL. CDR3 bases: TGCGCCAGCAGCCTGACTGAGCGGGAGGTGCCGTTCTTC. Its protein product is CASSLTEREVPFF.

V and J are TRBV7-2 and TRBJ1-3; D not certain. V lost 5 bases, J lost 12 bases, and 20 bases lay in between. Germline CDR1 reads SGHTA; CDR2 reads FQGNSA. The CDR3 covers 14 residues. The CDR3 bases are TGTGCCAGCAGCCCCCGAGAGGTTCGGACTGGCATATATTTT. Its translation is CASSPREVRTGIYF.

This clonotype was picked up many times. This chain links TRBV6-5 with TRBJ2-7; D is undetermined. Germline CDR1 is MNHEY and CDR2 is SVGAGI. The V gene lost 7 bases and the J gene lost 6 bases, with 19 bases spanning the gap. The CDR3 consists of 14 residues. Here the CDR3 reads CASTRTHPIPEQYF. The CDR3 coding sequence is TGTGCCAGCACCCGGACCCACCCTATTCCCGAGCAGTACTTC.